The present T cell receptor (beta chain) was sequenced within a study of cytomegalovirus exposure and HLA in healthy donors. Study as a whole: Counted in an early data release were about 86 million unique TCRs from HLA-typed donors. Points from the study as a whole: An apparent linkage of common viral pathogens to several of the most significant clusters emerged in a later analysis. Earlier results showed most TCR beta V segments being productive about 90% or about 30% of the time.

Use of 60 Vbeta and 13 Jbeta primers characterized the PCR. Profiled with immunoSEQ multiplex PCR; TCRdb holds only in-frame clones, not every one. The sample has some 130,000 clones; around 70% are singletons. The V gene's germline CDR1 is SGHRS and CDR2 YFSETQ. The CDR3 is 16 residues long. There are a few counts of this clone. Its specificity is unknown. Input material: PBMCs. This receptor was taken from a man aged 25-40 years in good health and CMV-seropositive. The chain carries TRBV5-1 and TRBJ2-5, with 14 bases fitting TRBD2. The J call may be incorrect, as the DNA end agrees better with TRBJ2-7. The CDR3 is CASSFGLAGGFYEQYF. CDR3 nucleotide sequence: TGCGCCAGCAGCTTCGGACTAGCGGGAGGTTTCTACGAGCAGTACTTC.